The 29 T cell receptor beta chains below were found in one sample sequenced in a study of T-cell memory formation after mild COVID-19. Using its own MiXCR run on the 5' RACE reads, TCRdb lists one record per CDR3 protein. The sample yields 200,000 to 250,000 distinct CDR3 sequences, 9.5% seen once. Sequenced: PBMCs or a T cell subset sorted from them (not recorded which). These TCRs come from a man between 18 and 29 years old who had mild COVID-19 (a few samples of this study predate the infection). Cell type and time point are not known.

Written as DNA, the CDR3 is TGTGCCAGCAGTTACGCAGACAGGTTCGGAGATACGCAGTATTTT. Protein sequence: CASSYADRFGDTQYF. The chain employs TRBV6-2 or TRBV6-3 and TRBJ2-3, with D possibly TRBD1 on 6 matching bases. V dropped 2 bases and J dropped 5 bases, with 14 bases sitting between them. This CDR3 is 15 amino acids long. Per germline, CDR1 MNHEY and CDR2 SVGEGT.

The count of this clonotype is one. The gene calls are TRBV4-3 and TRBJ2-3; 13 nucleotides agree with TRBD2. Germline V CDR1 and CDR2: LGHNA, YSLEER. With V trimmed by 4 bases and J by 0 bases, 4 bases remained unmatched. The length of the CDR3 is 17 residues. The CDR3 loop reads CASSPGGLAGSTDTQYF. The CDR3 DNA reads TGCGCCAGCAGCCCCGGGGGACTAGCGGGGAGCACAGATACGCAGTATTTT.

At least ten counts were recorded for this clonotype. This rearrangement joins TRBV12-3 or TRBV12-4 to TRBJ2-2; no reliable D call. This CDR3 has 12 residues. V lost 3 bases and J 6 bases, leaving 5 bases between the germline ends. CDR3 in amino acids: CASSFRPGELFF. DNA for the CDR3: TGTGCCAGCAGTTTCCGGCCCGGGGAGCTGTTTTTT.

The chain combines TRBV12-3 or TRBV12-4 with TRBJ1-1; D is undetermined. The CDR3 runs 14 residues. With 6 bases removed from V and 0 bases from J, the gap between germline ends came to 11 bases. CDR3 region: CASSREELNTEAFF. CDR3 nucleotide sequence: TGTGCCAGCAGCCGAGAGGAGTTGAACACTGAAGCTTTCTTT.

This clonotype was counted only a few times. The chain employs TRBV7-2 and TRBJ2-3; the D is unclear. Germline lookup yields CDR1 SGHTA and CDR2 FQGNSA. The CDR3 covers 14 residues. The V gene lost 0 bases and the J gene lost 2 bases, with 6 bases spanning the gap. The CDR3 loop is CASSLAHNTDTQYF. The DNA of the CDR3 is TGTGCCAGCAGCTTAGCCCACAACACAGATACGCAGTATTTT.

This clonotype appeared a few times. The chain recombines TRBV20-1 with TRBJ2-7, with 14 bases aligning to TRBD2. Germline CDR1 and CDR2: DFQATT and SNEGSKA (reference sequence). J gave up 7 bases and V 3 bases, and 2 bases lay outside the gene matches. The CDR3 has 13 amino acids. This chain's CDR3 is CSARGLAGDEQYF. For the CDR3, the DNA is TGCAGTGCTAGGGGACTAGCGGGGGATGAGCAGTACTTC.

The chain carries TRBV7-2 and TRBJ2-1; D may be TRBD1 (6 bases). The CDR3 extends over 14 amino acids. The V gene's germline CDR1 is SGHTA and CDR2 FQGNSA. The ends were cut back, 4 bases at V and 8 bases at J, with 15 bases in the middle. In DNA form, the CDR3 reads TGTGCCAGCAGCTCCTTCAGGGCAGGGGATGAGCAGTTCTTC. Translated: CASSSFRAGDEQFF.

The chain carries TRBV7-2 and TRBJ2-2; D perhaps matches TRBD2 (5 bases). Germline values: CDR1 SGHTA, CDR2 FQGNSA. The V and J ends lost 5 bases and 7 bases respectively, with 8 bases between them. The CDR3 is 12 amino acids. The CDR3 here is CASSTRGGELFF. The CDR3 bases are TGTGCCAGCAGCACACGGGGCGGGGAGCTGTTTTTT. Together with reference TRBV7-2 and TRBJ2-2, the CDR3 gives the full variable domain: GAGVSQSPSNKVTEKGKDVELRCDPISGHTALYWYRQSLGQGLEFLIYFQGNSAPDKSGLPSDRFSAERTGGSVSTLTIQRTQQEDSAVYLCASSTRGGELFFGEGSRLTVL.

The chain combines TRBV2 with TRBJ2-7; TRBD1 might be the D (6 bases). Germline values: CDR1 SNHLY, CDR2 FYNNEI. This CDR3 comprises 13 residues. V shed 6 bases and J shed 4 bases, with 13 bases lying between them. In nucleotides, the CDR3 is TGTGCCAGCAGAAGGACAGCTGCTTACGAGCAGTACGTC. This sequence encodes CASRRTAAYEQYV.

This clonotype has a handful of counts. This chain's CDR3 is CASSLEQGVAGELFF. CDR3 DNA sequence: TGTGCCAGCAGCTTGGAACAGGGAGTTGCCGGGGAGCTGTTTTTT. V and J are TRBV5-4 and TRBJ2-2, with D perhaps matching TRBD1 (6 bases). Germline CDR1 and CDR2: SGHNT and YYREEE (reference sequence). V lost 0 bases and J lost 6, with 12 bases in between. The CDR3 runs to 15 residues.

This clonotype showed up many times. The rearrangement joins TRBV4-3 to TRBJ2-5; D is perhaps TRBD1 or TRBD2 (5 bases each). From germline, CDR1 is LGHNA and CDR2 YSLEER. The CDR3 length is 15 residues. Deletions cut 0 bases from V and 5 bases from J, with 13 bases between. CDR3 sequence (DNA): TGCGCCAGCAGCCAAGAGATCGAGGGGTGGGAGACCCAGTACTTC. Translated, it gives CASSQEIEGWETQYF.

This chain links TRBV28 with TRBJ2-3; TRBD2 might be the D (5 bases). CDR3 length: 14 amino acids. V lost 5 bases and J 5 bases, leaving 14 bases between the germline ends. Germline V lookup: CDR1 MDHEN, CDR2 SYDVKM. The CDR3 nucleotides are TGTGCCAGCAGTCCGCGCGGGCTGCGAGATACGCAGTATTTT. Its translation: CASSPRGLRDTQYF.

This clonotype was seen only a few times. The J gene is TRBJ2-1, the V gene TRBV3-1, with D perhaps matching TRBD1 (6 bases). V shed 2 bases and J shed 9 bases, with 11 bases lying between them. CDR1 and CDR2 from the germline V gene are LGHDT and YNNKEL (reference sequence). CDR3 length: 13 residues. The chain's CDR3 is CASSQSTQGEQFF. The CDR3 coding sequence is TGTGCCAGCAGCCAAAGTACACAGGGTGAGCAGTTCTTC.

For the CDR3, the DNA is TGTGCCTGGACCCGCGGACGACTAGCGGGGGCTGAGCAGTTCTTC. Translation gives CAWTRGRLAGAEQFF. This chain connects TRBV30 to TRBJ2-1, with TRBD2 identical over 12 bases. V shed 4 bases and J 9 bases; nucleotides not matched to a gene: 10. The CDR3 consists of 15 residues. Germline V gene lookup returns CDR1 GTSNPN and CDR2 SVGIG (reference sequence).

This clonotype was counted a few times. The CDR3 DNA is TGTGCCAGCCGACTAGCGGGGACAGATACGCAGTATTTT. This codes for CASRLAGTDTQYF. The genes are TRBV11-2 and TRBJ2-3; TRBD2 agrees at 11 bases. V gave up 8 bases and J gave up 3 bases; unmatched junction bases: 1. Germline V gene data show CDR1 as SGHAT and CDR2 as FQNNGV. The CDR3 runs 13 residues.

Many counts were recorded for this clonotype. The chain combines TRBV2 with TRBJ2-7; D remains unclear. This CDR3 comprises 12 residues. Trimming took off 3 bases at V and 2 bases at J, with 5 bases between the two ends. CDR1 and CDR2 (germline): SNHLY, FYNNEI. CDR3 bases: TGTGCCAGCAGTGAGAACGCCTACGAGCAGTACTTC. Protein product: CASSENAYEQYF.

This clonotype was found a few times. The V gene is TRBV6-5, the J gene TRBJ1-5; 10 bases align to TRBD1. This CDR3 comprises 15 residues. With 5 bases clipped from V and 4 bases from J, the junction kept 5 bases outside the gene matches. The germline V gene encodes CDR1 MNHEY and CDR2 SVGAGI. The CDR3 coding sequence is TGTGCCAGCAGTAGACAGGGGGCGGGTAATCAGCCCCAGCATTTT. Protein sequence: CASSRQGAGNQPQHF.

Here the CDR3 reads CSARLPGLSSYNEQFF. In DNA, the CDR3 is TGCAGTGCTAGACTACCGGGACTAAGCTCCTACAATGAGCAGTTCTTC. The chain has TRBV20-1 and TRBJ2-1; TRBD2 matches 7 bases. This CDR3 has 16 amino acids. The germline V gene encodes CDR1 DFQATT and CDR2 SNEGSKA (reference sequence). With 2 bases clipped from V and 0 bases from J, the junction kept 7 bases outside the gene matches.

The chain has TRBV7-9 and TRBJ2-3, with 9 positions matching TRBD2. Germline V CDR1 and CDR2: SEHNR, FQNEAQ (reference sequence). With V trimmed by 3 bases and J by 4 bases, 5 bases remained unmatched. The CDR3 covers 15 residues. The CDR3 nucleotides are TGTGCCAGCAGCTTGTCGCTAGCGGGGTCAGATACGCAGTATTTT. Protein sequence: CASSLSLAGSDTQYF.

Comments on this clonotype: The junction does not match germline at one end; this may be a read error. The chain links TRBV4-3 to TRBJ1-1; 7 bases are a match to TRBD1. Germline V gene sequence: CDR1 LGHNA, CDR2 YSLEER. This CDR3 is built from 17 residues. The DNA of the CDR3 is TGCGACAGCAGCAAAAGAGGGACGGTGCGGCAGGGGGAAAAAGCTTTCTTT. It encodes CDSSKRGTVRQGEKAFF.

The chain carries TRBV12-3 or TRBV12-4 and TRBJ1-2; the D gene is possibly TRBD1 (5 bases). The CDR3 has 13 amino acids. The V end was cut by 3 bases, the J end by 6 bases, with 11 bases between. The CDR3 sequence: CASSFQGEDGYTF. CDR3 DNA sequence: TGTGCCAGCAGTTTTCAGGGTGAGGATGGCTACACCTTC.

This clonotype was seen many times. V gene TRBV12-3 or TRBV12-4 combines with J gene TRBJ1-4, with 11 bases that match TRBD1. The CDR3 runs 17 residues. The J segment lost 4 bases and the V segment lost 6 bases, leaving 10 bases of the junction unmatched. CDR3 nucleotide sequence: TGTGCCAGCAGCCCCCGCGGACAGGGGGCGCGTAATGAAAAACTGTTTTTT. Protein sequence: CASSPRGQGARNEKLFF.

This clonotype has just a few counts. The chain recombines TRBV9 with TRBJ1-4; 7 nucleotides match TRBD1. V dropped 4 bases and J dropped 8; count of bases not matched to a gene: 11. Germline V lookup: CDR1 SGDLS, CDR2 YYNGEE. This CDR3 comprises 15 residues. Here the CDR3 DNA reads TGTGCCAGCAGCCCCCAGACAGGGTCGGCCGAAAAACTGTTTTTT. Translated: CASSPQTGSAEKLFF.

This clonotype showed up many times. The chain joins TRBV18 to TRBJ2-2; D not certain. This CDR3 is 11 amino acids long. Trimming shortened V by 5 bases and J by 3 bases, and 1 base separated the two germline ends. CDR1 KGHSH and CDR2 LQKENI come from the germline V gene. This CDR3 is CASSDTGELFF. The CDR3 DNA sequence: TGTGCCAGCTCAGACACCGGGGAGCTGTTTTTT.

This clonotype was recorded many times. The genes are TRBV1 and TRBJ2-7; no DNA check was done on the table's D call, TRBD1. TRBV1 is a listed pseudogene. The CDR3 has 12 amino acids. CDR3 residues: CTSSRRAPQQYV. The CDR3 coding sequence is TGCACCAGCAGCCGCCGCGCTCCCCAGCAGTACGTC.

This chain uses TRBV6-5 with TRBJ2-3; 8 positions match TRBD1. This CDR3 region has 17 residues. Germline V gene sequence: CDR1 MNHEY, CDR2 SVGAGI. Trimming took 0 bases from V and 4 from J; bases not matched to a gene: 9. CDR3 sequence: CASSYSSGTGLPDTQYF. CDR3 DNA: TGTGCCAGCAGTTACTCCTCCGGGACAGGACTGCCAGATACGCAGTATTTT.

The chain recombines TRBV20-1 with TRBJ1-6; D may be TRBD1 (5 bases). Germline V gene lookup returns CDR1 DFQATT and CDR2 SNEGSKA (reference sequence). V was clipped by 4 bases and J by 8 bases, with 15 bases between them. The length of the CDR3 is 14 residues. The CDR3 loop reads CSATGSGGDSPLHF. DNA of the CDR3: TGCAGTGCTACCGGAAGTGGGGGGGATTCACCCCTCCACTTT.

This clonotype was counted ten times or more. The V and J genes are TRBV2 and TRBJ1-1, with no clear D. V shed 7 bases and J shed 1 base, with 10 bases lying between them. This CDR3 comprises 13 residues. Germline CDR1 is SNHLY and CDR2 is FYNNEI. CDR3 in DNA: TGTGCCAGCAACGAGGAGTGGAACACTGAAGCTTTCTTT. This encodes CASNEEWNTEAFF.

This clonotype occurred a few times. The V gene is TRBV6-6, the J gene TRBJ2-5; 9 bases are shared with TRBD1. This CDR3 contains 15 residues. CDR1 and CDR2 from the germline V gene are MNHNY and SVGAGI (reference sequence). V lost 5 bases to trimming and J lost 0 bases; unmatched junction nucleotides: 4. CDR3 DNA: TGTGCCAGCAGTCTTAACAGGGGGCACCAAGAGACCCAGTACTTC. Amino acid sequence: CASSLNRGHQETQYF.